The present T cell receptor beta chain was sequenced within a study of T cell changes during pregnancy in multiple sclerosis. The V end was cut by 0 bases, the J end by 5 bases, with 10 bases between. CDR1 is ENHRY and CDR2 is SYGVKD in the germline V gene. The CDR3 is 14 amino acids. The repertoire was sequenced with immunoSEQ multiplex PCR; TCRdb's copy has only in-frame clones and lacks some. The sample includes 40,000 to 55,000 clones, roughly 90% of them seen just once. The specimen was CD4+ T cells from peripheral blood mononuclear cells, collected before pregnancy. This chain connects TRBV10-3 to TRBJ1-2; possibly TRBD1 for D (6 bases). The sequence came from a female donor with multiple sclerosis, enrolled in a pregnancy study. CDR3 in amino acids: CAISESRGGYGYTF. The CDR3 DNA reads as TGTGCCATCAGTGAGTCGAGGGGGGGGTATGGCTACACCTTC.